This entry describes one TCR beta chain. This clonotype showed up many times. Which antigen it targets is not known. No quality values exist for individual bases; no much larger clone is one base distant. According to the study, the label for this sample's treatment or condition signals: live attenuated yellow fever vaccine strain. A standard Ficoll-Paque protocol was used to isolate PBMCs from peripheral blood. Dynabeads CD4 and CD8 positive selection kits were used to isolate the CD4 and CD8 T-cell fractions. TriZol was used to extract RNA from bulk PBMCs, CD4 and CD8 fractions, and dextramer-positive and dextramer-negative fractions. The CDR3 runs 15 residues from the cysteine to the phenylalanine. Just CDR3 DNA is preserved here, 45 bases in frame from base 1. CDR1 and CDR2 (SQVTM, ANQGSEA) derive from the germline V gene. The germline V end is reduced by 5 bases and the J end by 0 bases; junction bases left unmatched: 7.

This record belongs to a study of T cells after yellow fever vaccination (dated 2019 in TCRdb). In terms of the full investigation: The SMART-Seq v4 Ultra Low Input RNA kit was used to prepare libraries from fractions with low cell numbers. Bulk TCR alpha and beta repertoires were sequenced longitudinally to track T-cell clones before and after primary and booster YFV17D yellow fever vaccination. Two healthy male donors, one aged 18 to 29 and one aged 30 to 40 years, made up the cohort. Bulk PBMC replicates and cell subsets were isolated from blood drawn at multiple timepoints before and after both primary and secondary immunization.

Synthesis of TCR cDNA relied on 5'RACE template switching, a step that introduced a universal primer site along with unique molecular identifiers. Priming for cDNA synthesis came from both the TCR alpha and TCR beta constant segments. Two PCR steps were used to amplify libraries, with sample barcodes and sequencing adapters being added in the second step. Libraries were sequenced on Illumina HiSeq 2500 (2x100 bp) or NovaSeq (2x150 bp). The authors' pipeline ran thus. Reads were demultiplexed and collapsed into UMI consensus sequences with MIGEC, and V(D)J alignment was performed with MiXCR. Vaccine-responding clonotypes were identified with edgeR using replicate PBMC samples, with FDR below 0.01 and a log2 fold change above 5 up to day 15 being required. Bulk clonotypes were assigned CD4 or CD8 identity according to which sequenced CD4 or CD8 repertoire held them at higher abundance. TCRdb reprocessing: public reads trimmed at Q25 with fastp, clones called with MiXCR, in-frame beta chains kept. All rows with the same CDR3 protein become a single entry with the most common DNA and genes. The V and J calls were not made by the authors but by TCRdb's processing. The sample records about 120,000 distinct CDR3 sequences, roughly 8.9% of which are singletons. About 25% of the sample is taken by the ten largest.

Beyond this particular receptor, the publication reports: A small share of clonotypes occurred in both CD4 and CD8 compartments, likely arising from convergent recombination. After the booster, most clones that had expanded after primary vaccination were detected again (approximately 97% of CD4 and 88% of CD8), suggesting broad maintenance of memory. Computational filtering was required because FACS-sorted repertoires could contain abundant contaminating clonotypes from the bulk population. The secondary T-cell response was found to be weaker but faster than the primary response, with a peak reached on day 5 rather than on day 15. The study included only two donors, which limits how far the findings can be generalized.

Sequenced here: CD8+ T cells sorted from PBMCs, sampled 45 days after the yellow fever booster vaccination. The receptor was derived from a man aged 25 to 45 who received the YFV17D yellow fever vaccine. The chain links TRBV29-1 with TRBJ2-1; TRBD2 fits 7 bases in the junction. The CDR3 has the sequence CSVYLSGYSYNEQFF. DNA sequence: TGCAGCGTTTATCTTAGCGGGTACTCCTACAATGAGCAGTTCTTC.